The rows below give T cell receptor beta chains drawn from one sample of a study of early T cells in non-severe SARS-CoV-2 infection. TCRdb redid the calling of the 5' RACE reads with MiXCR, one entry per CDR3 protein. The sample has tens of thousands of distinct CDR3 sequences; around 10% are singletons. This specimen was whole blood, taken at baseline. The origin of the receptors is an adult who was a healthcare worker with PCR-confirmed SARS-CoV-2 infection or an uninfected control (not recorded which). CDR3s include the opening cysteine and the closing phenylalanine or tryptophan. D genes are given only for firm matches. Not every row has a clone size; where given, it reads once, few, many or a size class.

-,TRBV4-2,TRBJ2-3,-,CASSQESSTMDTQYF,TGTGCCAGCAGCCAAGAGTCCAGTACGATGGATACGCAGTATTTT
-,TRBV29-1,TRBJ1-4,-,CSVRPDTATNEKLFF,TGCAGCGTACGACCTGATACTGCAACTAATGAAAAACTGTTTTTT
-,TRBV10-3,TRBJ2-1,TRBD1,CAIRQGADEQFF,TGTGCCATACGACAGGGGGCCGATGAGCAGTTCTTC
few,TRBV7-3,TRBJ2-3,-,CASSPGGRTIDTQYF,TGTGCCAGCAGCCCTGGGGGACGGACCATCGATACGCAGTATTTT
few,TRBV11-2,TRBJ2-2,TRBD1,CASRSYGQGSTGELFF,TGTGCCAGCAGGTCGTACGGACAGGGGAGCACCGGGGAGCTGTTTTTT
many,TRBV14,TRBJ2-2,TRBD2,CASSPSSGSFTPGELFF,TGTGCCAGCAGTCCTTCAAGCGGGAGCTTCACCCCCGGGGAGCTGTTTTTT
-,TRBV20-1,TRBJ2-7,TRBD1,CSARALTGAYEQYF,TGCAGTGCTAGAGCTCTGACAGGGGCCTACGAGCAGTACTTC
few,TRBV7-6,TRBJ2-2,TRBD2,CASSGGASGSHGELFF,TGTGCCAGCAGCGGGGGGGCTAGCGGGAGCCACGGGGAGCTGTTTTTT
many,TRBV27,TRBJ1-1,-,CASSFFGESNTEAFF,TGTGCCAGCAGTTTCTTCGGGGAATCCAACACTGAAGCTTTCTTT
-,TRBV20-1,TRBJ2-4,-,CSAGGGNIQYF,TGCAGTGCTGGGGGTGGGAACATTCAGTACTTC
few,TRBV11-3,TRBJ2-1,TRBD2,CASSKGLAGDNEQFF,TGTGCCAGCAGCAAGGGACTAGCGGGGGACAATGAGCAGTTCTTC
-,TRBV12-5,TRBJ1-2,-,CASGTTGHISRANYGYTF,TGTGCTAGTGGGACTACGGGACATATCTCAAGAGCTAACTATGGCTACACCTTC
-,TRBV18,TRBJ2-7,-,CASSPRQSSYEQYF,TGTGCCAGCTCACCACGACAGAGCTCCTACGAGCAGTACTTC
-,TRBV11-2,TRBJ2-1,-,CASSFAANEQFF,TGTGCCAGCAGCTTTGCGGCGAATGAGCAGTTCTTC
many,TRBV4-1,TRBJ2-5,-,CASRQQLTAKETQYF,TGCGCCAGCAGGCAACAGTTAACAGCGAAAGAGACCCAGTACTTC
many,TRBV29-1,TRBJ2-1,TRBD2,CSVGLGYNEQFF,TGCAGCGTCGGACTAGGTTACAATGAGCAGTTCTTC
-,TRBV6-2/TRBV6-3,TRBJ2-7,-,CASSFVLSYEQYF,TGTGCCAGCAGTTTCGTCCTCTCCTACGAGCAGTACTTC
-,TRBV5-1,TRBJ1-2,TRBD1,CASSSGQGGGYTF,TGCGCCAGCAGCTCCGGACAGGGGGGTGGCTACACCTTC
-,TRBV5-1,TRBJ2-5,-,CASSFDPRPEETQYF,TGCGCCAGCAGCTTCGACCCCAGGCCTGAAGAGACCCAGTACTTC
many,TRBV19,TRBJ1-2,-,CAIQRTAAGAYYGYTF,TGTGCCATTCAAAGGACAGCGGCGGGGGCCTACTATGGCTACACCTTC
many,TRBV29-1,TRBJ2-5,-,CSAIPTDSLQETQYF,TGCAGCGCGATCCCGACTGACAGCCTGCAAGAGACCCAGTACTTC
many,TRBV28,TRBJ1-5,-,CASSWTEQPQHF,TGTGCCAGCAGTTGGACGGAACAGCCCCAGCATTTT
-,TRBV3-1,TRBJ2-7,TRBD2,CASSQRTSHEQYF,TGTGCCAGCAGCCAGCGGACTAGCCACGAGCAGTACTTC
-,TRBV24-1,TRBJ2-1,TRBD2,CATSDPRLAGGYEQFF,TGTGCCACCAGTGACCCTCGACTAGCGGGAGGATATGAGCAGTTCTTC
-,TRBV14,TRBJ1-1,-,CASSQEQVAKAFF,TGTGCCAGCAGCCAAGAACAGGTTGCTAAAGCTTTCTTT
few,TRBV6-5,TRBJ1-1,-,CASSSRVHEAFF,TGTGCCAGCAGTTCCCGGGTACATGAAGCTTTCTTT
many,TRBV20-1,TRBJ2-7,TRBD2,CSARDFRLAGDEQYF,TGCAGTGCTAGAGACTTTCGTCTAGCGGGAGACGAGCAGTACTTC
-,TRBV9,TRBJ2-3,TRBD2,CASSVVGLATDTQYF,TGTGCCAGCAGCGTAGTCGGACTAGCGACAGATACGCAGTATTTT
many,TRBV7-9,TRBJ2-1,-,CASSTRGGRVYNEQFF,TGTGCCAGCAGCACCAGAGGGGGAAGGGTCTACAATGAGCAGTTCTTC
-,TRBV7-3,TRBJ2-1,-,CASSLRGLANNEQFF,TGTGCCAGCAGCTTAAGAGGGCTAGCAAACAATGAGCAGTTCTTC
many,TRBV2,TRBJ2-3,TRBD2,CASSPWVSGGTDTQYF,TGTGCCAGCAGCCCCTGGGTTAGCGGGGGGACAGATACGCAGTATTTT
few,TRBV11-2,TRBJ2-7,-,CASSQNLFYEQYF,TGTGCCAGCAGCCAGAACTTATTCTACGAGCAGTACTTC
few,TRBV11-3,TRBJ1-5,TRBD1,CASSPWGTGVGNQPQHF,TGTGCCAGCAGCCCGTGGGGGACAGGTGTCGGCAATCAGCCCCAGCATTTT
many,TRBV7-9,TRBJ2-7,-,CASSSSRHSYEQYF,TGTGCCAGCAGCTCATCTAGACACTCCTACGAGCAGTACTTC
-,TRBV5-1,TRBJ2-2,TRBD1,CASSLGSGGPGELFF,TGCGCCAGCAGCTTGGGGTCAGGGGGCCCCGGGGAGCTGTTTTTT
many,TRBV5-1,TRBJ2-1,-,CASSLVRAGSYNEQFF,TGCGCCAGCAGCTTGGTCCGGGCAGGCTCCTACAATGAGCAGTTCTTC
-,TRBV5-1,TRBJ2-3,TRBD1,CASSLQGADTQYF,TGCGCCAGCAGCTTGCAGGGGGCAGATACGCAGTATTTT
-,TRBV5-1,TRBJ2-1,-,CASTRTPRNEQFF,TGCGCCAGCACCAGGACCCCTCGTAATGAGCAGTTCTTC
many,TRBV27,TRBJ2-3,TRBD2,CASRLPGTSGGTSTDTQYF,TGTGCCAGCAGACTCCCGGGCACTAGCGGGGGGACTAGCACAGATACGCAGTATTTT
-,TRBV12-3/TRBV12-4,TRBJ2-2,TRBD2,CASSPGRGEYTGELFF,TGTGCCAGCAGTCCTGGGCGGGGGGAATACACCGGGGAGCTGTTTTTT
many,TRBV13,TRBJ2-2,-,CASSRQLARTGELFF,TGTGCCAGCAGCCGGCAGCTAGCGAGAACCGGGGAGCTGTTTTTT
-,TRBV5-1,TRBJ1-5,TRBD1,CASSRDPGTENQPQHF,TGCGCCAGCAGTCGTGATCCCGGGACAGAGAATCAGCCCCAGCATTTT
-,TRBV25-1,TRBJ2-7,-,CASSERGFYEQYF,TGTGCCAGCAGTGAACGAGGGTTCTACGAGCAGTACTTC
many,TRBV7-2,TRBJ2-5,-,CASSLARDLETQYF,TGTGCCAGCAGCTTGGCGCGGGACTTGGAGACCCAGTACTTC